The present entry profiles one TCR beta chain with its context. Trimming shortened V by 1 base and J by 5 bases, and 12 bases separated the two germline ends. The CDR3 consists of 14 residues. Per germline, CDR1 GTSNPN and CDR2 SVGIG (reference sequence). The data stem from a study of blood T cell repertoires in COVID-19. Study overall: The samples span acute and convalescent COVID-19 from the United States, Italy and Spain. From T cells, B-cell-depleted T cells, or PBMCs came the material, which was cDNA or gDNA.

Living in 25 or so US areas, the participants were between roughly 18 and 89 years of age. Participants' own reports of clinical history determined their cohort assignment. The data were produced by immunoSEQ multiplex PCR, yet TCRdb's version contains in-frame clones alone and is incomplete. The sample has approximately 230,000 clones, about 86% seen once. V usage is TRBV30 and J usage is TRBJ1-5; tentative D call: TRBD1 (5 bases). This receptor was taken from a woman between 45 and 65 years old with acute COVID-19. The specimen sequenced was PBMCs or T cells enriched from blood (not recorded which). In nucleotides, the CDR3 is TGTGCCTGGAGTGACAGGCTCGGTTATCAGCCCCAGCATTTT. Translating it yields CAWSDRLGYQPQHF.